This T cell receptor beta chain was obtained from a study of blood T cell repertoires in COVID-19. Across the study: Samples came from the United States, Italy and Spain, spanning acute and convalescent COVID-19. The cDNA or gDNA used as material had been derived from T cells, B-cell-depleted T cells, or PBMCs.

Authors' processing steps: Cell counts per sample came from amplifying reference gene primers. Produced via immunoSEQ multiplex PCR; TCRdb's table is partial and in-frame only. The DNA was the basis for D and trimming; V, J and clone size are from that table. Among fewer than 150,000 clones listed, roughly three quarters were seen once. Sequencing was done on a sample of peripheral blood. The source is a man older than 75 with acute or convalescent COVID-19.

CDR3 region: CASSPQGRDTDTQYF. CDR3 DNA: TGTGCCAGCAGCCCCCAGGGGAGAGACACAGATACGCAGTATTTT. The chain uses TRBV11-2 and TRBJ2-3, with TRBD1 as a possible D gene (6 bases). The CDR3 consists of 15 residues. CDR1 is SGHAT, CDR2 FQNNGV, per germline. V lost 5 bases to trimming and J lost 2 bases, with 14 bases between them.